This T cell receptor beta chain was profiled in a study of cytomegalovirus exposure and HLA in healthy donors. Findings of the study overall: Rarity marked most TCR sequences, yet some public TCRs occurred in many donors.

Clones were read by immunoSEQ multiplex PCR, and TCRdb kept only the in-frame ones, dropping some. There are almost 200,000 clones in the sample; 80% to 85% occur only once, and 1% to 1.5% lies in the top ten. With respect to this clone: Its cognate antigen is unknown.

Germline V gives CDR1 KGHSH, CDR2 LQKENI. This CDR3 comprises 15 residues. V shed 3 bases and J 2 bases; nucleotides not matched to a gene: 4. Source material: PBMCs. The chain couples TRBV18 to TRBJ2-3; 8 positions agree with TRBD1. The clonotype comes from a woman aged 25 to 39 in good health and CMV-seronegative. Written as DNA, the CDR3 is TGTGCCAGCTCACCCGGACAGGGTAACACAGATACGCAGTATTTT. It encodes CASSPGQGNTDTQYF.